The clone carrying this T cell receptor beta chain has a handful of counts. Its specificity is not known. The source of the sample is a study of cytomegalovirus exposure and HLA in healthy donors. The PCR was carried out with 60 Vbeta primers and 13 Jbeta primers. Clones were read by immunoSEQ multiplex PCR, and TCRdb kept only the in-frame ones, dropping some. This repertoire shows 120,000 to 150,000 clones, under 80% found once; its top ten account for 8.8%. Unrecorded immune exposure was likely among donors, who were nominally healthy when sampled. Broader study findings: In a later analysis, TCR association rates varied by HLA locus: DRB1 most, HLA-C fewest. One cluster of highly shared sequence variants probably arose as a sequencing artifact.

Sequencing was performed on PBMCs. The clonotype originates from a woman in her fifties or sixties in good health and CMV-seropositive.

For the CDR3, the DNA is TGTGCCAGCAGCTTAAGTGTGGGGGGACGGCCGAATGAGCAGTTCTTC. It translates to CASSLSVGGRPNEQFF. The chain links TRBV11-3 to TRBJ2-1; D perhaps matches TRBD2 (6 bases). V lost 2 bases to trimming and J lost 7 bases, with 18 bases between them. Germline CDR1 is SGHNT and CDR2 is YENEEA. This CDR3 spans 16 amino acids.